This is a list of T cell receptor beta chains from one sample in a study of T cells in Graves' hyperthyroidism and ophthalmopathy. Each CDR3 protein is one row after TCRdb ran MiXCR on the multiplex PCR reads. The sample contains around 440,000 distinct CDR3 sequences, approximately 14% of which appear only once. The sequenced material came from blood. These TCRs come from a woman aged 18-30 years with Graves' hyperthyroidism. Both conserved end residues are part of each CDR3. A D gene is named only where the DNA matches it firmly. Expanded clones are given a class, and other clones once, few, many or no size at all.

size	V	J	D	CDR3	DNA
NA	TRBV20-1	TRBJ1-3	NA	CSASPSGESGNTIYF	TGCAGTGCTAGTCCCTCGGGGGAGTCTGGAAACACCATATATTTT
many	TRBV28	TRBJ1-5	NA	CANSFPQSSQPQHF	TGTGCCAACAGTTTCCCACAGAGTTCCCAGCCCCAGCATTTT
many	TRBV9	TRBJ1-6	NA	CASSARSDRLLAPLHF	TGTGCCAGCAGCGCCCGTAGTGACAGGCTCTTGGCACCCCTCCACTTT
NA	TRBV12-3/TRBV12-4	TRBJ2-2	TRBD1	CASSFWTGNTGELFF	TGTGCCAGCAGTTTCTGGACAGGGAACACCGGGGAGCTGTTTTTT
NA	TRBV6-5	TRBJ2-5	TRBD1	CASSYEQGETQYF	TGTGCCAGCAGTTACGAACAGGGGGAGACCCAGTACTTC
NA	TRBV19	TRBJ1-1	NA	CASSAPGRGDTEAFF	TGTGCCAGTAGTGCTCCAGGGAGGGGAGACACTGAAGCTTTCTTT
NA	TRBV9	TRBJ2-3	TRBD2	CASGSGGRTDTQYF	TGTGCCAGCGGTAGCGGGGGGCGCACAGATACGCAGTATTTT
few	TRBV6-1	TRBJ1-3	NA	CASYGGSSGNTIYF	TGTGCCAGCTACGGAGGGAGCTCTGGAAACACCATATATTTT
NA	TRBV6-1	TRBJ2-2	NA	CASSWTHQNTGELFF	TGTGCCAGCAGTTGGACTCACCAGAACACCGGGGAGCTGTTTTTT
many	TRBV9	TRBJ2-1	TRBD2	CASSGSGTSGINEQFF	TGTGCCAGCAGCGGTTCCGGGACTAGCGGGATCAATGAGCAGTTCTTC
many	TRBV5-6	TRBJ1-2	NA	CASSLETFGYTF	TGTGCCAGCAGCTTGGAGACTTTTGGCTACACCTTC
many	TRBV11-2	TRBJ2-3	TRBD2	CASSPDRTSGRALRDTQYF	TGTGCCAGCAGCCCCGATAGGACTAGCGGGAGGGCCCTCCGTGATACGCAGTATTTT
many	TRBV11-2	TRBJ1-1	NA	CASSFGNTEAFF	TGTGCCAGCAGCTTCGGGAACACTGAAGCTTTCTTT
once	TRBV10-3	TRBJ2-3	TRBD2	CAISEGSGRDTQYF	TGTGCCATCAGTGAAGGTAGCGGGAGGGATACGCAGTATTTT
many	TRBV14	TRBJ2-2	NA	CASSQVQALNTGELFF	TGTGCCAGCAGCCAAGTTCAGGCCCTGAACACCGGGGAGCTGTTTTTT
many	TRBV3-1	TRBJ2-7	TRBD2	CASSPQGLAGAREQYF	TGTGCCAGCAGCCCGCAGGGTCTAGCGGGAGCTAGGGAGCAGTACTTC
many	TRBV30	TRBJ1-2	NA	CAWGLSYGYTF	TGTGCCTGGGGACTCAGCTATGGCTACACCTTC
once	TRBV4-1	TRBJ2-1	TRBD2	CASSQGTGTSGGYEQFF	TGCGCCAGCAGCCAGGGAACCGGGACTAGCGGTGGTTATGAGCAGTTCTTC
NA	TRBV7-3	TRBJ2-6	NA	CASSPQGLLPGANVLTF	TGTGCCAGCAGCCCCCAAGGCTTATTACCTGGGGCCAACGTCCTGACTTTC
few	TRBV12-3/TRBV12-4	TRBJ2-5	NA	CASSFPFGLNPETQYF	TGTGCCAGCAGTTTCCCCTTCGGACTAAACCCAGAGACCCAGTACTTC
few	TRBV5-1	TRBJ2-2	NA	CASSSNAGAGGELFF	TGCGCCAGCAGCTCTAACGCAGGGGCGGGCGGGGAGCTGTTTTTT
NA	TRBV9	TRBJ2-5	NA	CASSGGTPQETQYF	TGTGCCAGCAGCGGTGGGACGCCGCAAGAGACCCAGTACTTC
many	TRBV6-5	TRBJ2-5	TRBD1	CASSYETGGRETQYF	TGTGCCAGCAGTTATGAGACAGGGGGACGAGAGACCCAGTACTTC
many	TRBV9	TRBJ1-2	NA	CASTGTFSNYGYTF	TGTGCCAGCACGGGAACTTTTTCTAACTATGGCTACACCTTC
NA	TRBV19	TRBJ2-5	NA	CASSRPGTQETQYF	TGTGCCAGTAGTCGACCCGGGACCCAAGAGACCCAGTACTTC
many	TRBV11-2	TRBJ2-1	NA	CASSRKWHDEQFF	TGTGCCAGCAGCCGTAAGTGGCACGATGAGCAGTTCTTC
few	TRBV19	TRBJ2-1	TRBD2	CASSIGGSFLDEQFF	TGTGCCAGTAGTATAGGCGGGAGTTTCCTCGATGAGCAGTTCTTC
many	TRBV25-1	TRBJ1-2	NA	CASFRGLGGGGYTF	TGTGCCAGCTTCCGAGGCCTGGGAGGCGGTGGCTACACCTTC
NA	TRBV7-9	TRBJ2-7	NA	CASSQTAGTERYF	TGCGCCAGCAGCCAGACAGCCGGGACCGAGCGTTACTTC
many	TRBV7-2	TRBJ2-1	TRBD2	CASSLPSSGPLPAYNEQFF	TGTGCCAGCAGCCTTCCATCTAGCGGACCCCTTCCTGCCTACAATGAGCAGTTCTTC
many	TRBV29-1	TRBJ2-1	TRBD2	CSVPGLSSYNEQFF	TGCAGCGTTCCGGGACTAAGCTCCTACAATGAGCAGTTCTTC
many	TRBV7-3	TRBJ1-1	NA	CASSLMAGPTEAFF	TGTGCCAGCAGCTTAATGGCGGGACCGACCGAAGCTTTCTTT
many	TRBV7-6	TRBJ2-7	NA	CASSPGRRGEQYF	TGTGCCAGCAGTCCGGGCCGACGGGGCGAGCAGTACTTC
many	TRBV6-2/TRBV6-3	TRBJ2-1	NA	CASSRGPLNEQFF	TGTGCCAGCAGTCGGGGCCCACTAAATGAGCAGTTCTTC
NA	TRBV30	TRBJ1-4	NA	CAWSVWGLGEKLFF	TGTGCCTGGAGTGTATGGGGCTTAGGGGAAAAACTGTTTTTT
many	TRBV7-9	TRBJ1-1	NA	CASSSLLGRVGGDNTEAFF	TGTGCCAGCAGCTCTCTATTAGGAAGGGTCGGAGGCGACAACACTGAAGCTTTCTTT
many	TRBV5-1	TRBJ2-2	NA	CASSLEGRSTGELFF	TGCGCCAGCAGCTTGGAAGGCAGATCCACCGGGGAGCTGTTTTTT
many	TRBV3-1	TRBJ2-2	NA	CASSQGGLRTGELFF	TGTGCCAGCAGCCAGGGTGGACTCCGCACCGGGGAGCTGTTTTTT
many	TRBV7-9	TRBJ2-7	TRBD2	CASSPGLADEQYF	TGTGCCAGCAGCCCGGGACTAGCGGACGAGCAGTACTTC
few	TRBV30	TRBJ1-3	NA	CAWSEDIGNTIYF	TGTGCCTGGAGTGAAGATATTGGAAACACCATATATTTT
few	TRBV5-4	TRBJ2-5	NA	CASSLLGIGETQYF	TGTGCCAGCAGCTTGTTGGGGATAGGGGAGACCCAGTACTTC
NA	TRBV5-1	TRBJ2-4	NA	CASSSYSTQNIQYF	TGTGCCAGTAGCTCCTATTCGACCCAAAACATTCAGTACTTC
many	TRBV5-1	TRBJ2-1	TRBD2	CASSLLTSGGRLSYNEQFF	TGCGCCAGCAGCTTGCTAACTAGCGGGGGCCGCCTTTCCTACAATGAGCAGTTCTTC
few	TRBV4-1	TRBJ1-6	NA	CASSQLQANSPLHF	TGCGCCAGCAGCCAATTGCAGGCTAATTCACCCCTCCACTTT
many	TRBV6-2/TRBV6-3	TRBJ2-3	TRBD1	CASIGQETDTQYF	TGTGCCAGCATAGGACAGGAGACCGATACGCAGTATTTT
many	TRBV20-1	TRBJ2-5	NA	CSAGAGAETQYF	TGCAGTGCTGGGGCTGGCGCGGAGACCCAGTACTTC
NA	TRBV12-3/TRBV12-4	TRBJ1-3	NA	CATSLGNTIYF	TGTGCCACCAGTTTAGGAAACACCATATATTTT
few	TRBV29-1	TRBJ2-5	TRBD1	CSVQGDRRSTQYF	TGCAGCGTTCAGGGGGACAGACGATCGACCCAGTACTTC
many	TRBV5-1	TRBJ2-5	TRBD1	CASSLGQARETQYF	TGCGCCAGCAGCCTAGGACAGGCACGAGAGACCCAGTACTTC
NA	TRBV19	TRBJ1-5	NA	CASIPRQGGNQPQHF	TGTGCCAGTATCCCCCGGCAGGGCGGCAATCAGCCCCAGCATTTT
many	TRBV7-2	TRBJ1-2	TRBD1	CASSPRTGSNYGYTF	TGTGCCAGCAGCCCGAGGACAGGGTCTAACTATGGCTACACCTTC
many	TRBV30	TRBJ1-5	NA	CAWSGSHKKAQHF	TGTGCCTGGAGCGGGAGCCATAAGAAAGCCCAGCATTTT
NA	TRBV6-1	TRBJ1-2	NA	CASSDRWNYGYTF	TGTGCCAGCAGCGACCGGTGGAACTATGGCTACACCTTC
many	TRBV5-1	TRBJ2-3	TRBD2	CASSTGTSGNTDTQYF	TGCGCCAGCAGCACCGGGACTAGCGGAAACACAGATACGCAGTATTTT